A single sample gave rise to the 28 T cell receptor beta chains below, sequenced in a study of regulatory T cells in long-lasting Graves disease. Time point: newly diagnosed GD, antithyroid drugs for less than 3 months. The TCR library was prepared using RNA isolated from PBMCs. Sequencing libraries for TCR beta were prepared with iRepertoire HTBI primers and Arm-PCR of CDR3 regions. One entry per CDR3 protein, called by TCRdb with MiXCR from the multiplex PCR reads. The sample has about 470,000 distinct CDR3 sequences; roughly 16% are singletons. These sequences were also reported in another study, on T cells in Graves' hyperthyroidism and ophthalmopathy.

The sequencing here drew on peripheral blood mononuclear cells (PBMCs), taken at new diagnosis, from a patient treated with antithyroid drugs. Source of these receptors: a man in his forties or fifties with Graves disease.

V is TRBV24-1 and J is TRBJ2-3; 7 bases agree with TRBD2. Germline V gene sequence: CDR1 KGHDR, CDR2 SFDVKD. The CDR3 runs 16 residues. With V trimmed by 3 bases and J by 4 bases, 9 bases remained unmatched. CDR3 residues: CATSDASGIRSDTQYF. CDR3 nucleotides: TGTGCCACCAGTGATGCAAGCGGGATTCGGTCAGATACGCAGTATTTT.

This clonotype was observed at least ten times. V is TRBV24-1 and J is TRBJ2-2, with TRBD2 matching over 8 bases. Unmatched junction bases numbered 3, after V lost 1 base and J lost 3 bases. The CDR3 has 16 amino acids. From germline, CDR1 is KGHDR and CDR2 SFDVKD. CDR3 bases: TGTGCCACCAGTGATTTAGCCGGGAGGGACACCGGGGAGCTGTTTTTT. Amino acid sequence: CATSDLAGRDTGELFF.

V is TRBV6-1 and J is TRBJ1-2; TRBD1 agrees at 11 bases. The CDR3 is made up of 16 amino acids. J lost 4 bases, V lost 5 bases, and 9 bases had no gene match. Germline V lookup: CDR1 MNHNS, CDR2 SASEGT. CDR3 sequence (DNA): TGTGCCAGCAGTCTCCAAGGACAGGGGGCCGTCTATGGCTACACCTTC. Residues: CASSLQGQGAVYGYTF.

V usage is TRBV6-2 or TRBV6-3 and J usage is TRBJ2-1; 14 nucleotides agree with TRBD2. V lost 7 bases to trimming and J lost 4 bases; unmatched junction nucleotides: 15. Germline loops: CDR1 MNHEY, CDR2 SVGEGT. The CDR3 extends over 19 amino acids. CDR3 nucleotide sequence: TGTGCCAGCACTCCAGGGACTAGCGGGGGAACACCGGAGTACAATGAGCAGTTCTTC. It is translated as CASTPGTSGGTPEYNEQFF.

This clonotype was seen repeatedly, ten times or more. V and J are TRBV11-3 and TRBJ2-5; 11 nucleotides agree with TRBD2. Trimming cost V 2 bases and J 2 bases; bases outside gene matches: 10. CDR1 and CDR2 from the germline V gene are SGHNT and YENEEA. This CDR3 contains 18 residues. The CDR3 bases are TGTGCCAGCAGCTTACCCGGCCTAGCGGGAGGACAGCAAGAGACCCAGTACTTC. Residues: CASSLPGLAGGQQETQYF.

This clonotype has a handful of counts. The chain joins TRBV6-9 to TRBJ2-3; 8 nucleotides align to TRBD1. CDR1 and CDR2 (germline): MNHGY, SVAAGI. This CDR3 has 15 amino acids. The J segment lost 2 bases and the V segment lost 4 bases, leaving 5 bases of the junction unmatched. In nucleotides, the CDR3 is TGTGCCAGCAGTTCGGGACAGGTGAACACAGATACGCAGTATTTT. It translates to CASSSGQVNTDTQYF.

The V call is TRBV5-1, the J call TRBJ1-3; D perhaps matches TRBD1 (6 bases). CDR1 is SGHRS, CDR2 YFSETQ, per germline. V was shortened by 3 bases and J by 4 bases, with 8 bases between the two germline ends. The CDR3 has 13 residues. The CDR3 DNA is TGCGCCAGCAGCTCGGACAGAGGAAACACCATATATTTT. This encodes CASSSDRGNTIYF. The entire variable domain, with the rest obtained from reference TRBV5-1 and TRBJ1-3, is as follows: KAGVTQTPRYLIKTRGQQVTLSCSPISGHRSVSWYQQTPGQGLQFLFEYFSETQRNKGNFPGRFSGRQFSNSRSEMNVSTLELGDSALYLCASSSDRGNTIYFGEGSWLTVV.

This clonotype was seen many times. In DNA form, the CDR3 reads TGTGCCAGCTCACACCAAGTTAAAGGGGAGACCCAGTACTTC. It encodes CASSHQVKGETQYF. The genes are TRBV18 and TRBJ2-5; D unclear. V shed 4 bases and J shed 5 bases, with 14 bases lying between them. Germline assignment: CDR1 KGHSH and CDR2 LQKENI. The CDR3 is 14 amino acids.

V gene TRBV20-1 combines with J gene TRBJ2-7; D is unresolved. The V and J ends lost 0 bases and 4 bases respectively, with 7 bases between them. The CDR3 loop spans 12 amino acids. Germline V gene lookup returns CDR1 DFQATT and CDR2 SNEGSKA (reference sequence). Written as DNA, the CDR3 is TGCAGTGCTAGAGATTTCTTGTACGAGCAGTACTTC. This codes for CSARDFLYEQYF.

The sample holds many counts of this clonotype. The chain links TRBV28 to TRBJ2-5, with D tentatively TRBD1 (6 bases). The germline gives CDR1 MDHEN, CDR2 SYDVKM. This CDR3 spans 15 amino acids. V lost 11 bases, J lost 3 bases, and 22 bases lay in between. CDR3 sequence: CAGSEGVGNEETQYF. CDR3 nucleotides: TGTGCCGGGAGCGAGGGGGTGGGGAACGAAGAGACCCAGTACTTC. Complete variable domain (other parts from reference TRBV28 and TRBJ2-5): DVKVTQSSRYLVKRTGEKVFLECVQDMDHENMFWYRQDPGLGLRLIYFSYDVKMKEKGDIPEGYSVSREKKERFSLILESASTNQTSMYLCAGSEGVGNEETQYFGPGTRLLVL.

This chain uses TRBV20-1 with TRBJ2-1, with TRBD2 matching over 7 bases. CDR1 is DFQATT, CDR2 SNEGSKA, per germline (reference sequence). This CDR3 is 14 amino acids long. CDR3 region: CSRPRGSSYNEQFF. The CDR3 DNA is TGCAGCAGGCCCCGCGGGAGTTCCTACAATGAGCAGTTCTTC.

This clonotype was picked up many times. The V and J genes are TRBV28 and TRBJ2-7, with a possible D match to TRBD1 (6 bases). The V end was cut by 6 bases, the J end by 4 bases, with 19 bases between. CDR3 size: 15 residues. Per germline, CDR1 MDHEN and CDR2 SYDVKM. CDR3 amino acids: CASRPAGGARYEQYF. In DNA form, the CDR3 reads TGTGCCAGCAGACCGGCTGGGGGCGCAAGATACGAGCAGTACTTC. Together with reference TRBV28 and TRBJ2-7, the CDR3 gives the full variable domain: DVKVTQSSRYLVKRTGEKVFLECVQDMDHENMFWYRQDPGLGLRLIYFSYDVKMKEKGDIPEGYSVSREKKERFSLILESASTNQTSMYLCASRPAGGARYEQYFGPGTRLTVT.

There are many counts of this clonotype. The rearrangement uses TRBV13 and TRBJ2-5, with 8 bases fitting TRBD2. CDR1 is PRHDT and CDR2 is FYEKMQ in the germline V gene (reference sequence). With 2 bases clipped from V and 4 bases from J, the junction kept 9 bases outside the gene matches. This CDR3 is built from 16 residues. The CDR3 sequence is CASSLSFGRARETQYF. The CDR3 nucleotides are TGTGCCAGCAGCTTATCCTTCGGGAGGGCCCGAGAGACCCAGTACTTC.

There are many counts of this clonotype. This chain joins TRBV12-3 or TRBV12-4 and TRBJ1-2, with 7 bases aligning to TRBD1. V lost 2 bases to trimming and J lost 8 bases; unmatched junction nucleotides: 5. The CDR3 spans 13 residues. This chain's CDR3 is CASSLWQGQGYTF. CDR3 nucleotides: TGTGCCAGCAGTTTATGGCAGGGACAGGGCTACACCTTC.

This chain uses TRBV6-2 or TRBV6-3 with TRBJ2-5, with 14 bases fitting TRBD2. Losses at the gene ends were 6 bases for V and 2 bases for J; bases not matched to a gene: 5. Germline CDR1 and CDR2: MNHEY and SVGEGT. The CDR3 consists of 16 residues. CDR3 amino acids: CASRGLAGVGQETQYF. For the CDR3, the DNA is TGTGCCAGCAGGGGACTAGCGGGGGTAGGGCAAGAGACCCAGTACTTC.

The chain recombines TRBV4-1 with TRBJ1-2; the match to TRBD1 covers 9 bases. Germline V lookup: CDR1 MGHRA, CDR2 YSYEKL. This CDR3 has 15 amino acids. The trim removed 4 bases at V and 3 bases at J, leaving 6 bases unmatched. CDR3 bases: TGCGCCAGCAGCCTACGGACAGGGGATGACTATGGCTACACCTTC. It translates to CASSLRTGDDYGYTF.

The chain has TRBV20-1 and TRBJ1-2; no reliable D call. Germline V gene lookup returns CDR1 DFQATT and CDR2 SNEGSKA (reference sequence). The germline V and J ends were trimmed by 2 bases and 0 bases, with 7 bases remaining between them. This CDR3 spans 13 amino acids. CDR3 nucleotide sequence: TGCAGTGCTAGACCGGGGACTAACTATGGCTACACCTTC. It is translated as CSARPGTNYGYTF.

The rearrangement links TRBV9 to TRBJ2-7; tentatively, D is TRBD2 (6 bases). This CDR3 has 16 amino acids. Trimming took off 0 bases at V and 7 bases at J, with 20 bases between the two ends. Germline values: CDR1 SGDLS, CDR2 YYNGEE. CDR3 nucleotides: TGTGCCAGCAGCGTAGGCACGGACTACTCCTACAATGAGCAGTACTTC. It encodes CASSVGTDYSYNEQYF.

This clonotype was detected ten times or more. The genes are TRBV30 and TRBJ1-5; 7 bases are shared with TRBD1. The junction had 5 bases not matched to a gene; V was cut back by 3 bases and J by 9 bases. Germline CDR1 GTSNPN, CDR2 SVGIG (reference sequence). The CDR3 runs to 12 residues. CDR3 loop: CAWRTGVGPQHF. The CDR3 DNA sequence: TGTGCCTGGAGAACAGGGGTCGGGCCCCAGCATTTT.

Ten or more counts support this clonotype. The V and J genes are TRBV12-5 and TRBJ1-2; tentatively, D is TRBD1 (5 bases). Germline CDR1 is LGHNT and CDR2 is FRNRAP. V lost 2 bases to trimming and J lost 1 base, with 17 bases between them. The CDR3 has 17 residues. CDR3 residues: CASGLLGEQSYNYGYTF. The CDR3 nucleotides read TGTGCTAGTGGTTTGTTGGGGGAGCAGAGTTATAACTATGGCTACACCTTC. Full variable domain (missing parts from reference TRBV12-5 and TRBJ1-2): DARVTQTPRHKVTEMGQEVTMRCQPILGHNTVFWYRQTMMQGLELLAYFRNRAPLDDSGMPKDRFSAEMPDATLATLKIQPSEPRDSAVYFCASGLLGEQSYNYGYTFGSGTRLTVV.

This clonotype was recorded many times. CDR3 in amino acids: CSAELAGPQETQYF. The DNA for the CDR3 is TGCAGTGCTGAACTAGCGGGACCCCAAGAGACCCAGTACTTC. The chain joins TRBV20-1 to TRBJ2-5; TRBD2 matches 10 bases. Germline trimming cut 5 bases from V and 1 base from J; bases unmatched to any gene: 4. This CDR3 comprises 14 residues. Germline assignment: CDR1 DFQATT and CDR2 SNEGSKA (reference sequence).

CDR3 coding DNA: TGCAGCGTTGAGGACAGGGGAAACTATGGCTACACCTTC. Its translation: CSVEDRGNYGYTF. The chain links TRBV29-1 to TRBJ1-2; TRBD1 matches at 9 bases. Looked up from germline, CDR1 is SQVTM and CDR2 is ANQGSEA. There are 13 residues in the CDR3. The junction had 1 base not matched to a gene; V was cut back by 3 bases and J by 2 bases.

The V gene is TRBV5-5, the J gene TRBJ2-3; 9 nucleotides line up with TRBD2. CDR1 SGHKS and CDR2 YYEKEE come from the germline V gene (reference sequence). The CDR3 has 14 residues. V trimming: 3 bases; J trimming: 4 bases; junction bases outside the gene matches: 3. DNA for the CDR3: TGTGCCAGCAGCTCGACTAGCGGCTCAGATACGCAGTATTTT. It is translated as CASSSTSGSDTQYF.

This clonotype turned up a few times. The chain couples TRBV15 to TRBJ1-6, with D hard to call. The CDR3 runs to 16 residues. In germline, CDR1 is LNHNV, CDR2 YYDKDF (reference sequence). The V end lost 0 bases, the J end lost 10 bases, and 16 bases lay between the germline ends. CDR3: CATSRDGRGNGSPLHF. The CDR3 DNA sequence: TGTGCCACCAGCAGAGATGGTAGAGGTAACGGATCACCCCTCCACTTT. The variable domain in full, completed from reference TRBV15 and TRBJ1-6, reads DAMVIQNPRYQVTQFGKPVTLSCSQTLNHNVMYWYQQKSSQAPKLLFHYYDKDFNNEADTPDNFQSRRPNTSFCFLDIRSPGLGDTAMYLCATSRDGRGNGSPLHFGNGTRLTVT.

This clonotype was observed many times. CDR3: CASSLSGRLRGEQYF. For the CDR3, the DNA is TGTGCCAGCAGTCTTAGCGGGCGGCTAAGAGGCGAGCAGTACTTC. This chain uses TRBV28 with TRBJ2-7; 7 bases map to TRBD2. Germline values: CDR1 MDHEN, CDR2 SYDVKM. There are 15 residues in the CDR3. Trimming removed 5 bases from V and 6 bases from J; junction bases left unmatched: 13.

In this sample, this clonotype turned up a few times. An end of the junction differs from the germline gene, which may be a read error. The chain employs TRBV19 and TRBJ1-5; no firm D call. Germline CDR1 and CDR2: LNHDA and SQIVND (reference sequence). CDR3 length: 17 residues. CDR3 in DNA: TGTGCCAGTAGTATTTATCGCCCGGGATCCGTAGTTCAGGCCCAGCATTTT. Residues: CASSIYRPGSVVQAQHF.

The chain uses TRBV11-2 and TRBJ2-2; D is uncertain. The CDR3 loop spans 14 amino acids. V shed 1 base and J shed 4 bases, with 7 bases lying between them. Germline CDR1 is SGHAT and CDR2 is FQNNGV. As DNA, the CDR3 is TGTGCCAGCAGCTTAGGTCCCGTCACCGGGGAGCTGTTTTTT. It codes for CASSLGPVTGELFF.

This clonotype was recorded at least ten times. The chain is built from TRBV11-2 and TRBJ2-7; TRBD2 might be the D (5 bases). CDR1 and CDR2 from the germline V gene are SGHAT and FQNNGV. The V gene lost 0 bases and the J gene lost 5 bases, with 14 bases spanning the gap. This CDR3 comprises 15 residues. CDR3 nucleotide sequence: TGTGCCAGCAGCTTAGATCGCCCGACGGGGAACGAGCAGTACTTC. Protein sequence: CASSLDRPTGNEQYF.